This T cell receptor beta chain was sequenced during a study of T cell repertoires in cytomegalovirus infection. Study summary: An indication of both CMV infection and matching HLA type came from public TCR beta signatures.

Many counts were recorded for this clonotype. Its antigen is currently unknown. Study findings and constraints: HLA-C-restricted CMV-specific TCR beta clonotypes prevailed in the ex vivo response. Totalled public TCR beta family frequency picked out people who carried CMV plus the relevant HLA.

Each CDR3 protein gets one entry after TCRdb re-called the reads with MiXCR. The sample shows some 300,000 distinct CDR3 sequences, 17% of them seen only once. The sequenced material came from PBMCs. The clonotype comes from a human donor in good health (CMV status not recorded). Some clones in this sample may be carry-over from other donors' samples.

DNA of the CDR3: TGTGCCAGCAGCTCACCCTCCGGGACAGGGGGCTACAATGAGCAGTTCTTC. Translating gives CASSSPSGTGGYNEQFF. The rearrangement joins TRBV7-2 to TRBJ2-1, with 11 bases that match TRBD1. Per germline, CDR1 SGHTA and CDR2 FQGNSA. The J segment lost 3 bases and the V segment lost 4 bases, leaving 8 bases of the junction unmatched. There are 17 residues in the CDR3. The entire variable domain, with the rest obtained from reference TRBV7-2 and TRBJ2-1, is as follows: GAGVSQSPSNKVTEKGKDVELRCDPISGHTALYWYRQSLGQGLEFLIYFQGNSAPDKSGLPSDRFSAERTGGSVSTLTIQRTQQEDSAVYLCASSSPSGTGGYNEQFFGPGTRLTVL.